The source of this T cell receptor (beta chain) is a study of blood T cell repertoires in COVID-19. Across the study: Specimens from acute and convalescent COVID-19 originated in the United States, Italy and Spain. PBMCs, B-cell-depleted T cells, or T cells were the source of the cDNA or gDNA that made up the material.

Unmatched junction bases numbered 3, after V lost 3 bases and J lost 2 bases. Germline-derived CDR1 and CDR2 are SGDLS and YYNGEE. CDR3 size: 17 residues. Per the original data handling: Cell counts per sample came from amplifying reference gene primers. The protocol was immunoSEQ multiplex PCR, while the TCRdb copy is restricted to in-frame clones and leaves out a portion. V and J calls plus clone size are reproduced from that table; the DNA served to infer D and trimming. This table holds 100,000 to 120,000 clones, roughly 82% found once. This TCR was sampled from a woman aged 60 to 75 with acute or convalescent COVID-19. This chain links TRBV9 with TRBJ2-2, with 14 positions matching TRBD2. Sequenced material: peripheral blood. DNA of the CDR3: TGTGCCAGCAGCGCAGGACTAGCGGGGGGAAACACCGGGGAGCTGTTTTTT. This gives the protein CASSAGLAGGNTGELFF.